This TCR beta chain was captured by sequencing in a study of shared clonotypes between healthy human individuals. Across the whole study: Three plates each covered CD4 naive and memory; CD8 naive two, CD8 memory one.

Splitting of each subset's genomic DNA was done evenly across several immunoSEQ plates. Here immunoSEQ multiplex PCR was the method, and the copy in TCRdb shows in-frame clones only, minus some. Of 2,500,000 or so clones listed, roughly 93% are singletons. The ends were cut back, 8 bases at V and 6 bases at J, with 14 bases in the middle. Germline V CDR1 and CDR2: SGHTA, FQGNSA. The CDR3 is 13 amino acids. This clonotype was obtained from a man aged 18 to 30 in good health. Some clones in this sample may be carry-over from other donors' samples. Input material: naive CD4+ T cells from PBMCs. Noted subset: CD45RA+ positively selected. This sequence joins TRBV7-2 and TRBJ2-1; D is ambiguous. The CDR3 sequence: CASGRGIANEQFF. In DNA form, the CDR3 reads TGTGCCAGCGGGCGCGGAATTGCCAATGAGCAGTTCTTC.